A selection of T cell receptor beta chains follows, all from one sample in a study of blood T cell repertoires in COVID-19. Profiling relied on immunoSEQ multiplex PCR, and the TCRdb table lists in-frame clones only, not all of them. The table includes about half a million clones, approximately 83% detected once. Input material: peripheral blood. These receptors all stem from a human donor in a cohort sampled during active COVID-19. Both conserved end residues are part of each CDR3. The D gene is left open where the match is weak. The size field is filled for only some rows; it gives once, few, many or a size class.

CASSYGAGGLETQYF | TGTGCCAGCAGTTACGGGGCGGGAGGTTTAGAGACCCAGTACTTC | once | TRBJ2-5 | TRBD2 | TRBV6-5
CASRGQLNSPLHF | TGTGCCAGCAGGGGACAGTTAAATTCACCCCTCCACTTT | few | TRBJ1-6 | TRBD1 | TRBV28
CASSSSSYEQYF | TGTGCCAGCAGCTCTTCCTCCTACGAGCAGTACTTC | NA | TRBJ2-7 | NA | TRBV7-9
CASSPGPGGASEQYF | TGTGCCAGCAGTCCCGGTCCAGGGGGCGCTTCCGAGCAGTACTTC | NA | TRBJ2-7 | TRBD1 | TRBV28
CASSSTLMAGNNYGYTF | TGTGCCAGCAGTTCGACGTTGATGGCAGGGAATAACTATGGCTACACCTTC | few | TRBJ1-2 | NA | TRBV28
CASSLIQGSNTGELFF | TGTGCCAGCAGCTTAATTCAGGGTTCGAACACCGGGGAGCTGTTTTTT | NA | TRBJ2-2 | NA | TRBV7-3
CASSPQGGTDTQYF | TGTGCCAGCAGCCCACAGGGGGGCACAGATACGCAGTATTTT | NA | TRBJ2-3 | TRBD1 | TRBV7-2
CASSPSPSGSTEAFF | TGTGCCAGTAGTCCCTCCCCTAGCGGGTCCACTGAAGCTTTCTTT | NA | TRBJ1-1 | NA | TRBV19
CASSLDEQGGTEAFF | TGTGCCAGCAGCTTAGATGAACAGGGGGGCACTGAAGCTTTCTTT | NA | TRBJ1-1 | TRBD1 | TRBV7-8
CASSYSARAQFNMQETQYF | TGTGCCAGCAGTTATTCTGCCAGGGCGCAATTTAATATGCAAGAGACCCAGTACTTC | NA | TRBJ2-5 | NA | TRBV6-2/TRBV6-3
CASSRLAGSSYEQYF | TGTGCCAGCAGTAGGTTAGCGGGGAGCTCCTACGAGCAGTACTTC | NA | TRBJ2-7 | TRBD2 | TRBV5-4
CATSGEGGPYNEQFF | TGTGCCACCAGTGGTGAAGGAGGACCATACAATGAGCAGTTCTTC | NA | TRBJ2-1 | NA | TRBV24-1
CSVEEGAKTQYF | TGCAGCGTTGAAGAGGGGGCAAAGACCCAGTACTTC | once | TRBJ2-5 | NA | TRBV29-1
CAISGTGNLNTEAFF | TGTGCCATCAGTGGGACAGGAAACCTTAACACTGAAGCTTTCTTT | NA | TRBJ1-1 | TRBD1 | TRBV10-3
CASSPPGLRDSGNTIYF | TGTGCCAGCTCACCACCGGGACTGAGAGACTCTGGAAACACCATATATTTT | NA | TRBJ1-3 | NA | TRBV18
CASSSTRSETQYF | TGTGCCAGCAGTAGTACGAGGAGTGAGACCCAGTACTTC | NA | TRBJ2-5 | NA | TRBV12-3/TRBV12-4
CASSPGGGQPQHF | TGTGCCAGCTCACCAGGGGGCGGACAGCCCCAGCATTTT | NA | TRBJ1-5 | NA | TRBV18
CSASGTWREATTGGYTF | TGCAGTGCTAGTGGTACATGGAGGGAGGCGACGACCGGTGGCTACACCTTC | once | TRBJ1-2 | NA | TRBV20-1
CASSIGAPQETQYF | TGTGCCAGTAGTATAGGCGCACCCCAAGAGACCCAGTACTTC | NA | TRBJ2-5 | NA | TRBV19
CASSPRVGRAWNEQFF | TGCGCCAGCAGCCCGAGGGTCGGGAGGGCCTGGAATGAGCAGTTCTTC | NA | TRBJ2-1 | TRBD2 | TRBV5-1
CASSQPTGNYGYTF | TGCGCCAGCAGCCAACCGACAGGGAACTATGGCTACACCTTC | NA | TRBJ1-2 | TRBD1 | TRBV4-1
CASSVPTGTNEKLFF | TGTGCCAGTAGTGTGCCGACAGGAACTAATGAAAAACTGTTTTTT | NA | TRBJ1-4 | NA | TRBV19
CASSLGVRQGIKLSTEAFF | TGTGCCAGCAGCCTGGGCGTTAGACAGGGTATAAAATTGAGCACTGAAGCTTTCTTT | NA | TRBJ1-1 | TRBD1 | TRBV7-2
CASTNDRVVNEQYF | TGTGCCAGCACAAACGACAGGGTAGTCAACGAGCAGTACTTC | NA | TRBJ2-7 | TRBD1 | TRBV7-2
CASSLVSWTSGSGETQYF | TGTGCCAGCAGCTTAGTGAGTTGGACTAGCGGGAGTGGCGAGACCCAGTACTTC | NA | TRBJ2-5 | TRBD2 | TRBV7-2
CATSRDRGDQPQHF | TGTGCCACCAGCAGGGACAGGGGAGATCAGCCCCAGCATTTT | NA | TRBJ1-5 | TRBD1 | TRBV15
CASSDRAPWQPQHF | TGTGCCAGTAGCGACAGGGCCCCGTGGCAGCCCCAGCATTTT | NA | TRBJ1-5 | TRBD1 | TRBV19
CASSYFLLKAGRNTEAFF | TGTGCCAGCAGTTACTTCCTCCTCAAAGCTGGGAGGAACACTGAAGCTTTCTTT | NA | TRBJ1-1 | NA | TRBV6-2/TRBV6-3
CASSAPRDRGSGANVLTF | TGTGCCAGCAGTGCCCCCCGGGACAGGGGATCTGGGGCCAACGTCCTGACTTTC | NA | TRBJ2-6 | TRBD1 | TRBV6-1
CASSLDYPRGANVLTF | TGTGCCAGCAGCTTAGACTATCCAAGGGGGGCCAACGTCCTGACTTTC | NA | TRBJ2-6 | NA | TRBV7-9
CASSRKGEGLNEQFF | TGCGCCAGCAGCCGGAAAGGGGAGGGCCTGAATGAGCAGTTCTTC | NA | TRBJ2-1 | TRBD2 | TRBV4-3
CASSLTAGLNTEAFF | TGTGCCAGCAGCTTAACAGCGGGATTGAACACTGAAGCTTTCTTT | NA | TRBJ1-1 | NA | TRBV7-3
CASSLRQGYEQYF | TGTGCCAGCAGCCTGAGACAGGGCTACGAGCAGTACTTC | NA | TRBJ2-7 | TRBD1 | TRBV2
CASSIRNTEAFF | TGTGCCAGTAGTATCAGGAACACTGAAGCTTTCTTT | NA | TRBJ1-1 | NA | TRBV19
CASSFTREADTQYF | TGTGCCAGCAGTTTTACCAGGGAGGCAGATACGCAGTATTTT | NA | TRBJ2-3 | NA | TRBV27
CASSLMPRGGQGFPYEQYF | TGTGCCAGCAGTTTAATGCCCCGGGGGGGACAGGGTTTTCCATACGAGCAGTACTTC | NA | TRBJ2-7 | NA | TRBV27
CASSEEFRGVAGNTIYF | TGTGCCAGCAGTGAAGAGTTCAGGGGAGTAGCTGGAAACACCATATATTTT | NA | TRBJ1-3 | NA | TRBV2
CASSVGSAGQLGGYTF | TGTGCCAGCAGCGTAGGCTCTGCGGGACAGCTGGGTGGCTACACCTTC | NA | TRBJ1-2 | TRBD1 | TRBV7-8
CASSQEQTGGDEQYF | TGTGCCAGCAGCCAAGAACAGACAGGGGGCGACGAGCAGTACTTC | once | TRBJ2-7 | TRBD1 | TRBV4-2
CASSWAGQANTEAFF | TGTGCCAGTAGCTGGGCAGGCCAAGCGAACACTGAAGCTTTCTTT | few | TRBJ1-1 | NA | TRBV19
CASSPGPGQGSKGYTF | TGTGCCAGCAGCCCGGGACCGGGACAGGGATCGAAGGGCTACACCTTC | NA | TRBJ1-2 | TRBD1 | TRBV5-8
CASSVVGGNTEAFF | TGTGCCAGCAGCGTAGTTGGGGGCAACACTGAAGCTTTCTTT | NA | TRBJ1-1 | NA | TRBV9
CASSQDFSPRGDHTQYF | TGTGCCAGCAGCCAAGATTTTAGCCCCCGGGGGGATCATACGCAGTATTTT | NA | TRBJ2-3 | TRBD2 | TRBV3-1/TRBV3-2
CASSQSRSRGYGYTF | TGTGCCAGCAGCCAATCACGGTCCCGAGGCTATGGCTACACCTTC | NA | TRBJ1-2 | NA | TRBV14
CASSPGTGGRGYTF | TGTGCCAGCTCACCGGGGACAGGGGGCAGAGGCTACACCTTC | NA | TRBJ1-2 | TRBD1 | TRBV18
CASRGGTPEAFF | TGTGCCAGCAGGGGGGGGACACCTGAAGCTTTCTTT | NA | TRBJ1-1 | NA | TRBV6-5
CASSLQMNTEAFF | TGTGCCAGCAGCCTCCAGATGAACACTGAAGCTTTCTTT | NA | TRBJ1-1 | NA | TRBV7-8
CASIPRTGNTEAFF | TGTGCCAGCATTCCCCGGACAGGGAACACTGAAGCTTTCTTT | NA | TRBJ1-1 | TRBD1 | TRBV6-5
CASSQGFQRGRGTQYF | TGTGCCAGCAGCCAAGGTTTCCAGCGGGGGAGAGGGACCCAGTACTTC | NA | TRBJ2-5 | TRBD2 | TRBV3-1/TRBV3-2
CASSWGAGRELYEQYF | TGTGCCAGCAGCTGGGGAGCAGGGAGGGAACTCTACGAGCAGTACTTC | NA | TRBJ2-7 | TRBD2 | TRBV5-8
CASSASSGRETGELFF | TGTGCCAGCAGCGCCTCTAGCGGGAGGGAAACCGGGGAGCTGTTTTTT | NA | TRBJ2-2 | TRBD2 | TRBV7-2
CASTGSRLRNEQFF | TGTGCCAGCACGGGTAGCCGTCTTAGGAATGAGCAGTTCTTC | NA | TRBJ2-1 | NA | TRBV27
CASSLQGYSEAFF | TGTGCCAGCAGTTTACAGGGCTACTCTGAAGCTTTCTTT | NA | TRBJ1-1 | NA | TRBV12-3/TRBV12-4